The next 7 T cell receptor beta chains were all read from a single sample in a study of blood T cell repertoires in COVID-19. The method was immunoSEQ multiplex PCR; TCRdb's version includes in-frame clones alone and lacks a portion of them. The table shows just under 35,000 clones, with more than 70% occurring only once. The material sequenced was peripheral blood. The receptors were gathered from a human donor in a cohort sampled during active COVID-19.

The V and J genes are TRBV28 and TRBJ1-6; no clear D gene. The V gene lost 2 bases and the J gene lost 6 bases, with 8 bases spanning the gap. The CDR3 loop spans 14 amino acids. Germline assignment: CDR1 MDHEN and CDR2 SYDVKM. The CDR3 sequence is CASSLIGSNSPLHF. The CDR3 DNA follows: TGTGCCAGCAGTTTAATTGGGAGTAATTCACCCCTCCACTTT.

This clone came up once. The V and J genes are TRBV7-2 and TRBJ2-1, with D unresolved. The CDR3 length is 14 residues. V lost 2 bases and J 0 bases, leaving 5 bases between the germline ends. CDR1 SGHTA and CDR2 FQGNSA come from the germline V gene. In nucleotides, the CDR3 is TGTGCCAGCAGCTTAATAAACTCCTACAATGAGCAGTTCTTC. It is translated as CASSLINSYNEQFF.

In nucleotides, the CDR3 is TGTGCCAGCAGTTTGACAGGACAGACGTATGGCTACACCTTC. Its translation: CASSLTGQTYGYTF. This sequence joins TRBV2 and TRBJ1-2; possible D gene TRBD1, 6 bases. Trimming took off 5 bases at V and 5 bases at J, with 15 bases between the two ends. Germline-derived CDR1 and CDR2 are SNHLY and FYNNEI. This CDR3 comprises 14 residues. Full variable domain (rest looked up from reference TRBV2 and TRBJ1-2): EPEVTQTPSHQVTQMGQEVILRCVPISNHLYFYWYRQILGQKVEFLVSFYNNEISEKSEIFDDQFSVERPDGSNFTLKIRSTKLEDSAMYFCASSLTGQTYGYTFGSGTRLTVV.

The genes are TRBV9 and TRBJ1-3; the D gene is possibly TRBD1 (5 bases). The CDR3 is made up of 15 amino acids. Germline CDR1 is SGDLS and CDR2 is YYNGEE. Trimming took 0 bases from V and 4 from J, leaving 11 bases between them. Here the CDR3 reads CASSVGQGYGNTIYF. The CDR3 DNA follows: TGTGCCAGCAGCGTAGGTCAGGGTTACGGAAACACCATATATTTT.

The chain carries TRBV6-6 and TRBJ1-3; D is undetermined. Trimming took off 4 bases at V and 2 bases at J, with 3 bases between the two ends. Germline V lookup: CDR1 MNHNY, CDR2 SVGAGI (reference sequence). There are 12 residues in the CDR3. CDR3 region: CASSSTGNTIYF. CDR3 coding DNA: TGTGCCAGCAGTTCCACTGGAAACACCATATATTTT.

The chain employs TRBV27 and TRBJ1-1; D may be TRBD1 (5 bases). This CDR3 has 13 residues. V lost 5 bases to trimming and J lost 6 bases, with 13 bases between them. The V gene's germline CDR1 is MNHEY and CDR2 SMNVEV (reference sequence). The CDR3 sequence is CASSKQDIPEAFF. The CDR3, as DNA: TGTGCCAGCAGTAAACAGGACATACCTGAAGCTTTCTTT.

This rearrangement joins TRBV27 to TRBJ1-5, with D uncertain. Germline CDR1 and CDR2: MNHEY and SMNVEV (reference sequence). The CDR3 contains 12 residues. Trimming removed 8 bases from V and 6 bases from J, with 11 bases in between. The CDR3 bases are TGTGCCAGCGGAGAGAGGGTTCAGCCCCAGCATTTT. This translates into CASGERVQPQHF.